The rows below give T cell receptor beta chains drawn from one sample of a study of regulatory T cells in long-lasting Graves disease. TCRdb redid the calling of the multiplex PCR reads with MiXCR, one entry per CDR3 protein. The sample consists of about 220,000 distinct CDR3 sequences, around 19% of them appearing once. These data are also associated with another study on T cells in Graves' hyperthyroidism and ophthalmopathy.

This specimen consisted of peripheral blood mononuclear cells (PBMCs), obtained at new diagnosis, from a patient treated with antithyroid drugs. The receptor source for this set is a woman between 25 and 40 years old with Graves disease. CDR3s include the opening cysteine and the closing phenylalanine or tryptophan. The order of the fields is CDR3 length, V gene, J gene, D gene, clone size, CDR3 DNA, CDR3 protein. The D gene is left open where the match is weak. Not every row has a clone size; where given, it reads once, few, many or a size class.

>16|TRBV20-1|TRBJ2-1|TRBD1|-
TGCAGTGCTAGTCCGACCGGGACAGGGGAGTACAATGAGCAGTTCTTC
CSASPTGTGEYNEQFF
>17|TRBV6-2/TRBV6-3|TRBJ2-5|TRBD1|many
TGTGCCAGCAGTTATTTCGCAGGGACAGGGAGACAAGAGACCCAGTACTTC
CASSYFAGTGRQETQYF
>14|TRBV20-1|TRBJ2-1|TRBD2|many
TGCAGTGCTAGTTGGGGGGGCTCCTACAATGAGCAGTTCTTC
CSASWGGSYNEQFF
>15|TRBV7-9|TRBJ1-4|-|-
TGTGCCAGCAGCTTAGTTGATGCAACTAATGAAAAACTGTTTTTT
CASSLVDATNEKLFF
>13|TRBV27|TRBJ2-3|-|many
TGTGCCAGCATTGGATTAGGGGCAGATACGCAGTATTTT
CASIGLGADTQYF
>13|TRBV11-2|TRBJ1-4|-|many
TGTGCCAGCGCGGGACACCGGAATGAAAAACTGTTTTTT
CASAGHRNEKLFF
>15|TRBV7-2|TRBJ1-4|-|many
TGTGCCAGCAGCTCGACGGGGACAACTAATGAAAAACTGTTTTTT
CASSSTGTTNEKLFF
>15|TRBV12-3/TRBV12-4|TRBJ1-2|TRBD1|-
TGTGCCAGCAGTCTAAGGGGGACAGGGGGCCGAGGCTACACCTTC
CASSLRGTGGRGYTF
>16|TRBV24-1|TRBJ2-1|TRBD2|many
TGTGCCACCAGTGAACTAGCGGGGGATCGGATACATGAGCAGTTCTTC
CATSELAGDRIHEQFF
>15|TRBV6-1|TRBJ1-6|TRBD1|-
TGTGCCAGCATCTCAGGGGGTGAGGGTAATTCACCCCTCCACTTT
CASISGGEGNSPLHF
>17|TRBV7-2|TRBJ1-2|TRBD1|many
TGTGCCAGCAGCTTAGATTCACTCGACAGGGTGTGGGATGGCTACACCTTC
CASSLDSLDRVWDGYTF
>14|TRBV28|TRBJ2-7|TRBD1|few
TGTGCCAGCCGAAGGACAGGGCGCTCCTACGAGCAGTACTTC
CASRRTGRSYEQYF
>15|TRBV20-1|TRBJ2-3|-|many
TGCAGTGCTAGAAGCGGGACAATTAGCACAGATACGCAGTATTTT
CSARSGTISTDTQYF
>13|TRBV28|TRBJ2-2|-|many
TGTGCCGGTTTAAAGGGGGGGGCCGGGGAGCTGTTTTTT
CAGLKGGAGELFF
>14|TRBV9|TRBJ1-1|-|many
TGTGCCAGCAGCGCGGGACACCAGAACACTGAAGCTTTCTTT
CASSAGHQNTEAFF